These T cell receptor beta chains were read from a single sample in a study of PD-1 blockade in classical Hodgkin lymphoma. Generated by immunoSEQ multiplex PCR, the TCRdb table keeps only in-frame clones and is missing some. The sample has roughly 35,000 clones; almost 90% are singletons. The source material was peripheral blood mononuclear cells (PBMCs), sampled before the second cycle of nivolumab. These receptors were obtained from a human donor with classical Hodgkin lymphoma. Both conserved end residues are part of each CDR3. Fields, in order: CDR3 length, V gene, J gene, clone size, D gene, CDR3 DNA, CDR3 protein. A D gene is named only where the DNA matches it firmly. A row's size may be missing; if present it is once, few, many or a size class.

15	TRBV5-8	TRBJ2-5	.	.	TGTGCCAGCAGCGGGGCTTACAGCGTGAGGGAGACCCAGTACTTC	CASSGAYSVRETQYF
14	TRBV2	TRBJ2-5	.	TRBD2	TGTGCCAGCAGTGAAGGGACTAGCTTTTATGAGCAGTACTTC	CASSEGTSFYEQYF
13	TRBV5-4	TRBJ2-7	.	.	TGTGCCAGCAGCTTGAGCGCCGTCTACGAGCAGTACTTC	CASSLSAVYEQYF
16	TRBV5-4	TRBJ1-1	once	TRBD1	TGTGCCAGCAGCCCAAAGACAGGGGCGATGAACACTGAAGCTTTCTTT	CASSPKTGAMNTEAFF
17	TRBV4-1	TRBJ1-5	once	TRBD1	TGCGCCAGCAGCCAGTTCCAGGGACAGTTCCAACCTCAGCCCCAGCATTTT	CASSQFQGQFQPQPQHF
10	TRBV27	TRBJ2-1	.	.	TGTGTTCTCTGGAGGGATGAGCAGTTCTTC	CVLWRDEQFF
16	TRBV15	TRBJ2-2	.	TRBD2	TGTGCCACCAGCAGGGAGCGGGGGGCGAACACCGGGGAGCTGTTTTTT	CATSRERGANTGELFF
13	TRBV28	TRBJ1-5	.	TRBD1	TGTGCCAGCAGTTCAGGGGGGGTTCAGCCCCAGCATTTT	CASSSGGVQPQHF
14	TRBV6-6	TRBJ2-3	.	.	TGTGCCAGCAGTATTTACAGCATCACAGATACGCAGTATTTT	CASSIYSITDTQYF
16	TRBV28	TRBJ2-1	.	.	TGTGCCAGCTGGTTCGGGGGCGGGAGAGCGAACAATGAGCAGTTCTTC	CASWFGGGRANNEQFF
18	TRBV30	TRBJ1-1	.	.	TGTGCCTGGGCTTTTTTGAGACAGGCAGTTTTGGCGAGCACTGAAGCTTTCTTT	CAWAFLRQAVLASTEAFF
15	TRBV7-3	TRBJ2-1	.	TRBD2	TGTGCCAGCAGCTCTACTAGCGGGCCGTACAATGAGCAGTTCTTC	CASSSTSGPYNEQFF
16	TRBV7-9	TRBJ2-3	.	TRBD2	TGTGCCAGCAGCTTGGGGCTAGCGGGAGTGTCAGATACGCAGTATTTT	CASSLGLAGVSDTQYF
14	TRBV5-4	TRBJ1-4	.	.	TGTGCCAGCAGCTCAGGACAGAGAGATGAAAAACTGTTTTTT	CASSSGQRDEKLFF
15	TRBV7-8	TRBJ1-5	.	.	TGTGCCAGCAGCACCAGGGAGGGGGGGAATCAGCCCCAGCATTTT	CASSTREGGNQPQHF
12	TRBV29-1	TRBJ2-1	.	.	TGCAGCGCACCGGGTTTAGACAATGAGCAGTTCTTC	CSAPGLDNEQFF
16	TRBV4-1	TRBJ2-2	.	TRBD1	TGCGCCAGCAGCCAAGATGGCAGGGGGCTGACCGGGGAGCTGTTTTTT	CASSQDGRGLTGELFF
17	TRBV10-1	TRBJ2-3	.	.	TGCGCCAGCAGTGAGCGGCTAGCTCAAGCCCCCACAGATACGCAGTATTTT	CASSERLAQAPTDTQYF
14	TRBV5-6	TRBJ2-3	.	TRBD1	TGTGCCAGCAGCATGGGACAGCTCACAGATACGCAGTATTTT	CASSMGQLTDTQYF
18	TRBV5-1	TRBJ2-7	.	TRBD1	TGCGCCAGCAGCTTGCATGGCAGGGGGCGCCCCAATCCCTACGAGCAGTACTTC	CASSLHGRGRPNPYEQYF
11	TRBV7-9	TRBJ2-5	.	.	TGTGCCAGCAGCCTCCAAGAGACCCAGTACTTC	CASSLQETQYF
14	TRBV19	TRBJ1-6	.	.	TGTGCCAGTAGTATAGAGCTGGGTAGCTCACCCCTCCACTTT	CASSIELGSSPLHF
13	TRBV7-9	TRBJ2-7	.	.	TGTGCCAGCAGCCTCCTACGCTCCTACGAGCAGTACTTC	CASSLLRSYEQYF